This record concerns one TCR beta chain sequence. The table lists this clonotype with a few counts. Its binding antigen is unknown. Within one base of it there is no much larger clone, and no base qualities were kept. The data were obtained in a study of liver allograft versus peripheral blood T cells (dated by TCRdb to the early 2020s). Looking at the study overall: T cell receptor repertoires present within transplanted livers were compared with repertoires in the peripheral blood of liver transplant recipients.

Sequencer: Illumina MiSeq. TCRdb reprocessing: public reads trimmed at Q25 with fastp, clones called with MiXCR, in-frame beta chains kept. Every entry covers one CDR3 protein and lists the most common genes and DNA from its rows. For this sample the table gives 6,500 to 10,000 distinct CDR3 sequences, of which around 20% were detected only once. In total, the top ten clones hold about 25% of the sample. Findings and caveats that apply to the study as a whole: T cell receptor repertoires inside liver allografts were reported to differ from those detected in peripheral blood.

V and J are truncated by 3 bases and 0 bases respectively, leaving an intervening sequence of 9 bases. Taken from the germline V gene, the CDR1 and CDR2 loops are SGHAT and FQNNGV. The CDR3 sequence holds 15 residues, the cysteine and phenylalanine included. The entry retains the CDR3 DNA only, 45 bases that are in frame from base 1. Here the chain combines TRBV11-2 and TRBJ1-3; no D gene is confidently identified. This TCR was recovered from a human patient who had a liver transplant. After a transplant, some T cells may have been passed on by the graft donor. The CDR3 region reads CASSFGRSSGNTIYF. The nucleotide sequence is given as TGTGCCAGCAGCTTTGGCAGGTCCTCTGGAAACACCATATATTTT.